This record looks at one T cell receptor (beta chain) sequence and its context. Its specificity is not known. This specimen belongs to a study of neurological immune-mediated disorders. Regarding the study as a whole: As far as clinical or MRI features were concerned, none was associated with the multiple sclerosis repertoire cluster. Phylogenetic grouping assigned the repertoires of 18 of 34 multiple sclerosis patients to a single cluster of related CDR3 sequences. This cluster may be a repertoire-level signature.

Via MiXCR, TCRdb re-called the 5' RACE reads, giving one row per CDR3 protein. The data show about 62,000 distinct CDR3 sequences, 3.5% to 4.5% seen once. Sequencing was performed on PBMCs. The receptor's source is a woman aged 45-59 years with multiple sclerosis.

CDR3 sequence (DNA): TGTGCCAGCAGCCCGCTTCCGACTAGCCCAGGCACCGGGGAGCTGTTTTTT. This translates into CASSPLPTSPGTGELFF. J is TRBJ2-2 and V is TRBV5-4; 7 bases fit TRBD2. The CDR3 is made up of 17 amino acids. Germline lookup yields CDR1 SGHNT and CDR2 YYREEE (reference sequence). The junction had 13 bases not matched to a gene; V was cut back by 4 bases and J by 4 bases.